The next 19 T cell receptor beta chains were all read from a single sample in a study of cytomegalovirus exposure and HLA in healthy donors. It was with 60 Vbeta and 13 Jbeta primers that the PCR ran. Assay: immunoSEQ multiplex PCR; the TCRdb copy retains only in-frame clones and omits some. The sample comprises just over 95,000 clones, about 76% of which are singletons, and 6.5% to 8.5% rests with the top ten. The sequenced material came from PBMCs. Source of these receptors: a human donor in good health.

V usage is TRBV2 and J usage is TRBJ1-4, with TRBD1 matching 7 bases. Germline CDR1 is SNHLY and CDR2 is FYNNEI. V trimming: 6 bases; J trimming: 7 bases; junction bases outside the gene matches: 11. The CDR3 runs to 15 residues. The CDR3 protein is CASRYTGALGEKLFF. Here the CDR3 DNA reads TGTGCCAGCAGATACACAGGGGCGTTAGGTGAAAAACTGTTTTTT.

The genes are TRBV7-2 and TRBJ2-5, with D perhaps TRBD2 (5 bases). Germline V CDR1 and CDR2: SGHTA, FQGNSA. Trimming pared 3 bases from V and 5 bases from J, leaving 10 bases between. The CDR3 extends over 13 amino acids. CDR3 in DNA: TGTGCCAGCAGCTTTTCTGGAGGTGAGACCCAGTACTTC. Encoded protein: CASSFSGGETQYF.

The chain couples TRBV7-8 to TRBJ1-6; D unresolved. This CDR3 is built from 13 residues. Germline V gives CDR1 SGHVS, CDR2 FQNEAQ. Trimming pared 0 bases from V and 8 bases from J, leaving 5 bases between. The CDR3, as DNA: TGTGCCAGCAGCTTAGCGAGGGATTCACCCCTCCACTTT. Protein: CASSLARDSPLHF.

This clone occurred many times. The rearrangement links TRBV5-1 to TRBJ2-7; the match to TRBD1 covers 7 bases. There are 14 residues in the CDR3. CDR1 and CDR2 from the germline V gene are SGHRS and YFSETQ. The ends lost 3 bases at V and 5 bases at J; junction bases unmatched: 8. The CDR3 DNA is TGCGCCAGCAGCTCCGGGACAGCTTTGGACGAGCAGTACTTC. Protein sequence: CASSSGTALDEQYF.

This chain uses TRBV5-1 with TRBJ1-2; D is possibly TRBD1 (5 bases). The CDR3 runs to 15 residues. Trimming left V 2 bases short and J 3 bases short, with 14 bases between. CDR1 and CDR2 (germline): SGHRS, YFSETQ. The CDR3 here is CASSFMGLGDYGYTF. The CDR3 region has the DNA TGCGCCAGCAGCTTCATGGGGCTTGGCGACTATGGCTACACCTTC.

The CDR3 nucleotides read TGCGCCAGCAGCGAGACTAGCTGGGAGCAGTACTTC. The encoded protein is CASSETSWEQYF. The chain carries TRBV5-1 and TRBJ2-7; 7 nucleotides line up with TRBD2. CDR3 length equals 12 residues. Trimming cost V 4 bases and J 7 bases; bases outside gene matches: 5. CDR1 and CDR2 from the germline V gene are SGHRS and YFSETQ.

This chain uses TRBV18 with TRBJ2-5, with 9 bases aligning to TRBD2. The germline V gene has CDR1 KGHSH and CDR2 LQKENI. Trimming cost V 0 bases and J 5 bases; bases outside gene matches: 4. The CDR3 is 15 residues long. Here the CDR3 reads CASSPPRGGPETQYF. The CDR3 bases are TGTGCCAGCTCACCACCGCGGGGGGGCCCGGAGACCCAGTACTTC.

This chain joins TRBV2 and TRBJ1-2; 8 bases align to TRBD1. Germline values: CDR1 SNHLY, CDR2 FYNNEI. The CDR3 contains 18 residues. V lost 1 base to trimming and J lost 3 bases; unmatched junction nucleotides: 13. CDR3 sequence reads: CASSEGGLGRGRDYGYTF. CDR3 DNA sequence: TGTGCCAGCAGTGAAGGCGGCCTCGGCAGGGGGCGAGACTATGGCTACACCTTC. Drawing the rest from reference TRBV2 and TRBJ1-2, the complete variable domain is EPEVTQTPSHQVTQMGQEVILRCVPISNHLYFYWYRQILGQKVEFLVSFYNNEISEKSEIFDDQFSVERPDGSNFTLKIRSTKLEDSAMYFCASSEGGLGRGRDYGYTFGSGTRLTVV.

This chain links TRBV6-1 with TRBJ2-1; the match to TRBD2 covers 7 bases. This CDR3 contains 17 residues. CDR1 and CDR2 (germline): MNHNS, SASEGT. The junction had 9 bases not matched to a gene; V was cut back by 1 base and J by 3 bases. CDR3 region: CASSEVVGRDYYNEQFF. The CDR3 DNA sequence: TGTGCCAGCAGTGAAGTGGTTGGTAGGGACTACTACAATGAGCAGTTCTTC.

This clone was seen a handful of times. The J gene is TRBJ1-6, the V gene TRBV2, with D hard to call. Deletions cut 4 bases from V and 7 bases from J, with 23 bases between. The CDR3 is 18 residues long. CDR1 is SNHLY and CDR2 is FYNNEI in the germline V gene. The CDR3, as DNA: TGTGCCAGCAGTGTAAATCCCAATTGGGCAGTACAGAATTCACCCCTCCACTTT. It codes for CASSVNPNWAVQNSPLHF.

The chain combines TRBV6-1 with TRBJ1-2; no definite D call. CDR3 length: 16 residues. V lost 1 base to trimming and J lost 4 bases, with 16 bases between them. The germline CDR1 and CDR2 sequences are MNHNS and SASEGT. The CDR3 DNA reads as TGTGCCAGCAGTGAAGTAGGTTGGAGCTATTCCTATGGCTACACCTTC. Amino acid sequence: CASSEVGWSYSYGYTF.

The chain has TRBV27 and TRBJ1-1; 7 nucleotides agree with TRBD1. This CDR3 contains 15 residues. Losses at the gene ends were 6 bases for V and 0 bases for J; bases not matched to a gene: 7. The germline V gene encodes CDR1 MNHEY and CDR2 SMNVEV (reference sequence). The CDR3 spells CASRPLQGLNTEAFF. The CDR3 region has the DNA TGTGCCAGCAGGCCTCTACAGGGGTTGAACACTGAAGCTTTCTTT.

The gene calls are TRBV7-9 and TRBJ1-4, with 8 bases that match TRBD1. CDR1 is SEHNR and CDR2 is FQNEAQ in the germline V gene (reference sequence). The CDR3 consists of 16 residues. V gave up 5 bases and J gave up 11 bases; unmatched junction bases: 16. CDR3 nucleotides: TGTGCCAGCAGCCCCCCCGAGACAGGGGTTAGTCGTAAACTGTTTTTT. Translating it yields CASSPPETGVSRKLFF.

J is TRBJ2-7 and V is TRBV29-1, with D perhaps TRBD2 (5 bases). Germline V gene sequence: CDR1 SQVTM, CDR2 ANQGSEA. The CDR3 is 12 residues long. Between the trimmed V and J ends, which lost 7 bases and 2 bases, there was a span of 12 bases. The CDR3 sequence is CSALDGTYEQYF. The CDR3 DNA reads as TGCAGCGCCTTAGACGGGACCTACGAGCAGTACTTC.

This chain links TRBV6-5 with TRBJ2-5; D is undetermined. The closer fit of TRBJ2-7 to the DNA end suggests the J call may be wrong. Germline V lookup: CDR1 MNHEY, CDR2 SVGAGI. The CDR3 has 15 amino acids. The CDR3 loop is CASRSLETRSYEQYF. The CDR3 DNA is TGTGCCAGCAGATCACTCGAAACCCGCTCCTACGAGCAGTACTTC.

The chain uses TRBV11-3 and TRBJ1-1; no definite D call. The V end lost 2 bases, the J end lost 1 base, and 5 bases lay between the germline ends. The V gene's germline CDR1 is SGHNT and CDR2 YENEEA. CDR3 length: 13 amino acids. CDR3 nucleotide sequence: TGTGCCAGCAGCTTATGGAGGAACACTGAAGCTTTCTTT. Translating gives CASSLWRNTEAFF.

In this sample, this clone turned up once. The gene calls are TRBV6-6 and TRBJ2-1, with a weak D call TRBD2 (5 bases). The CDR3 loop spans 16 amino acids. The germline gives CDR1 MNHNY, CDR2 SVGAGI (reference sequence). V dropped 6 bases and J dropped 2 bases, with 17 bases sitting between them. CDR3 region: CASRKGSIGAYNEQFF. The CDR3 nucleotides are TGTGCCAGCAGAAAAGGGTCGATCGGGGCCTACAATGAGCAGTTCTTC.

This chain joins TRBV5-4 and TRBJ1-4; D is undetermined. Germline CDR1 reads SGHNT; CDR2 reads YYREEE (reference sequence). Trimming left V 1 base short and J 5 bases short, with 9 bases between. The CDR3 sequence is 14 residues long. The CDR3 spells CASSLYQANEKLFF. In nucleotides, the CDR3 is TGTGCCAGCAGCTTGTATCAGGCCAATGAAAAACTGTTTTTT.

V usage is TRBV6-5 and J usage is TRBJ2-7; possibly TRBD2 for D (6 bases). The CDR3 has 15 amino acids. V gave up 1 base and J gave up 0 bases, with 10 bases separating them. Germline V lookup: CDR1 MNHEY, CDR2 SVGAGI. CDR3 region: CASSYFDGSSYEQYF. As DNA, the CDR3 is TGTGCCAGCAGTTACTTCGACGGGAGCTCCTACGAGCAGTACTTC.